This T cell receptor (beta chain) was sequenced during a study of cytomegalovirus exposure and HLA in healthy donors. Study results and limitations: According to a subsequent analysis, TCR clusters identified in the first cohort showed a tendency to co-occur across the roughly 120 validation repertoires. TCR beta chains numbering 164 were designated cytomegalovirus-associated. Many donors shared some public TCRs, even though most TCR sequences were rare.

Profiled with immunoSEQ multiplex PCR; TCRdb holds only in-frame clones, not every one. The sample yields hundreds of thousands of clones, roughly 88% seen once. Germline lookup yields CDR1 SGHRS and CDR2 YFSETQ. Germline trimming cut 4 bases from V and 5 bases from J; bases unmatched to any gene: 7. This CDR3 region has 14 residues. This clone showed up just a few times. Its antigen is as yet unknown. The genes are TRBV5-1 and TRBJ2-7; 9 positions agree with TRBD2. Sequences were obtained from PBMCs. This clonotype originated in a woman aged 18 to 35 in good health and CMV-seronegative. CDR3 in amino acids: CASSTGLAPDEQYF. As DNA, the CDR3 is TGCGCCAGCAGCACGGGACTAGCTCCGGACGAGCAGTACTTC.